This section outlines one T cell receptor beta chain sequence together with its context. V gave up 6 bases and J gave up 4 bases; unmatched junction bases: 9. Looked up from germline, CDR1 is SNHLY and CDR2 is FYNNEI. The CDR3 loop spans 15 amino acids. Authors' processing steps: Estimation of nucleated cell counts relied on the amplification of reference gene primers. The assay was immunoSEQ multiplex PCR, and TCRdb's table has in-frame clones only and misses some. The V and J calls and clone size were taken over from that table, and D and trimming were inferred from the DNA. The data hold 150,000 to 200,000 clones, with roughly 87% observed a single time. This entry belongs to a study of blood T cell repertoires in COVID-19. Across the whole study: Acute-phase and convalescent COVID-19 samples originated in the United States, Italy and Spain. PBMCs, B-cell-depleted T cells, or T cells provided the cDNA or gDNA that made up the material.

The chain combines TRBV2 with TRBJ1-3, with 7 bases lining up with TRBD1. The source of this sequence is a woman aged 60 to 75 who had recovered from COVID-19. The sample taken for sequencing was peripheral blood. In nucleotides, the CDR3 is TGTGCCAGCAGATCAGGGGGGACGGGAGGAAACACCATATATTTT. Its translation: CASRSGGTGGNTIYF.